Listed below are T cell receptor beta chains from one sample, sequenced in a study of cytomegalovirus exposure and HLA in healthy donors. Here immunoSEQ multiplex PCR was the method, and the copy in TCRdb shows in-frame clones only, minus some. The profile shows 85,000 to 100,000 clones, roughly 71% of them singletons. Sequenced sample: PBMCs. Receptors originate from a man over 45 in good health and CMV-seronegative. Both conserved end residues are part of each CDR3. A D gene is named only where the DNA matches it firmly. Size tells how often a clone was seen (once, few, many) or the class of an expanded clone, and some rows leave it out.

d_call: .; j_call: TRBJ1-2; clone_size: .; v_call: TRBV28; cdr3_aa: CASSFGVDGYTF; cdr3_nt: TGTGCCAGCTCGTTCGGAGTCGATGGCTACACCTTC
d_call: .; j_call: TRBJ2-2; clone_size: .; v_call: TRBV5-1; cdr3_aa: CASSLGSSGELFF; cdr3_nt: TGCGCCAGCAGCTTGGGTAGTAGCGGGGAGCTGTTTTTT
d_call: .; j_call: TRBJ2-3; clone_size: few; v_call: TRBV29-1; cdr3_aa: CSVTSGLTDTQYF; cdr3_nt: TGCAGCGTTACCAGCGGGCTCACAGATACGCAGTATTTT
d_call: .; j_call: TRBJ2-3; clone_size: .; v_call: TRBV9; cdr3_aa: CASSVAPGARTDTQYF; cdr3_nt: TGTGCCAGCAGCGTAGCTCCGGGAGCTCGCACAGATACGCAGTATTTT
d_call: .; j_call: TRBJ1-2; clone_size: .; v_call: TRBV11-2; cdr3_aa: CASSLDFGSGYTF; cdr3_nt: TGTGCCAGCAGCTTAGATTTCGGTTCTGGCTACACCTTC
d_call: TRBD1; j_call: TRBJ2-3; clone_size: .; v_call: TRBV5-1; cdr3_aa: CASSTWTGSFTDTQYF; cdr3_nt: TGCGCCAGCAGCACATGGACAGGGAGCTTCACAGATACGCAGTATTTT
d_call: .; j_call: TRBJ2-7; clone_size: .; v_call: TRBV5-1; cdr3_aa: CASSLGTDFSYEQYF; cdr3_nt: TGCGCCAGCAGCTTGGGTACAGATTTTTCCTACGAGCAGTACTTC
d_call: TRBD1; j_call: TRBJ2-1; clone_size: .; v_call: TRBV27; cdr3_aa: CASRRGQGTYNEQFF; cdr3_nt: TGTGCCAGCAGACGGGGACAGGGCACCTACAATGAGCAGTTCTTC
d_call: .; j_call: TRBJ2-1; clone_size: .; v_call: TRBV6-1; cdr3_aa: CASRKGQGFYNEQFF; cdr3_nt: TGTGCCAGCAGAAAGGGGCAGGGGTTTTACAATGAGCAGTTCTTC
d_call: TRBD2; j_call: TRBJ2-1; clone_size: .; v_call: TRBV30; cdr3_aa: CAWSVARSSGYNEQFF; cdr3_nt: TGTGCCTGGAGTGTTGCCCGGTCTAGCGGGTACAATGAGCAGTTCTTC
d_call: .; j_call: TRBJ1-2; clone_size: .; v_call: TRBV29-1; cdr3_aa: CSVEGGQGNYGYTF; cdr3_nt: TGCAGCGTTGAGGGTGGGCAGGGGAACTATGGCTACACCTTC
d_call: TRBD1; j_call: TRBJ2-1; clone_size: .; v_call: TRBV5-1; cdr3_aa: CASLDRGSYNEQFF; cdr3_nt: TGCGCCAGCCTTGACAGGGGGTCCTACAATGAGCAGTTCTTC
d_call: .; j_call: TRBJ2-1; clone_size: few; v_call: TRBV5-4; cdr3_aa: CASKYSGVQEQFF; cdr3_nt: TGTGCCAGCAAATATTCGGGGGTACAGGAGCAGTTCTTC
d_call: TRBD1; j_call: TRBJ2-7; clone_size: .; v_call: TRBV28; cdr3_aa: CASRLLLGQGSLEQYF; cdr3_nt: TGTGCCAGCAGGCTACTACTAGGACAGGGGAGTCTTGAGCAGTACTTC
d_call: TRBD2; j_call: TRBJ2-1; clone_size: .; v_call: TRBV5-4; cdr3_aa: CASSLIAGGNEQFF; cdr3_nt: TGTGCCAGCAGCTTGATAGCGGGAGGAAATGAGCAGTTCTTC
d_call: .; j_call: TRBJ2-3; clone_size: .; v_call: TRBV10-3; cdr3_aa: CAISVSVAMSTDTQYF; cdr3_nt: TGTGCCATCAGTGTGTCCGTAGCGATGAGCACAGATACGCAGTATTTT
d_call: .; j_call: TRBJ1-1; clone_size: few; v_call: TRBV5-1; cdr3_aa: CASSVDSQNTEAFF; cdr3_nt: TGCGCCAGCAGCGTGGACAGCCAGAACACTGAAGCTTTCTTT
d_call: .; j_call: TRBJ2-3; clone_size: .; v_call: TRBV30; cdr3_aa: CAWGGKGADTQYF; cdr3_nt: TGTGCCTGGGGGGGGAAGGGTGCAGATACGCAGTATTTT
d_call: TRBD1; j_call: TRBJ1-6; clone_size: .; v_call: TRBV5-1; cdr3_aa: CASSFGTGYNSPLHF; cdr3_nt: TGCGCCAGCAGCTTCGGGACAGGCTATAATTCACCCCTCCACTTT
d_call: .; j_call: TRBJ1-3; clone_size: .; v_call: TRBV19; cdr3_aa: CASGEGLQSSGNTIYF; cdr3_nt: TGTGCCAGCGGGGAGGGACTGCAGAGCTCTGGAAACACCATATATTTT
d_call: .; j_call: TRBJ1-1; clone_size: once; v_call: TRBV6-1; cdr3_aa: CASRRAKYNTEAFF; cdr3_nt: TGTGCCAGCAGGAGGGCGAAATATAACACTGAAGCTTTCTTT
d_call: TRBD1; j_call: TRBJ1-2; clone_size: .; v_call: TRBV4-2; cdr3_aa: CASSEGQTGYGYTF; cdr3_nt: TGTGCCAGCAGCGAGGGACAGACGGGCTATGGCTACACCTTC
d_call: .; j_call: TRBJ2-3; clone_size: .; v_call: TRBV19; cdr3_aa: CASSIERTGRADTQYF; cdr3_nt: TGTGCCAGTAGTATAGAGAGAACTGGCCGGGCAGATACGCAGTATTTT
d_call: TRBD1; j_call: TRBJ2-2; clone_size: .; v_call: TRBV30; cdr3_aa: CAWNGQATGELFF; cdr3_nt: TGTGCCTGGAACGGACAGGCCACCGGGGAGCTGTTTTTT
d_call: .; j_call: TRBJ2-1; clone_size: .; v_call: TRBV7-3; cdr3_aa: CASSPKDRTYYNEQFF; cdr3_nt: TGTGCCAGCAGCCCCAAAGACAGGACTTACTACAATGAGCAGTTCTTC
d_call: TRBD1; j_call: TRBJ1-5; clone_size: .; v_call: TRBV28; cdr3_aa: CASSLWDRVTQHF; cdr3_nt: TGTGCCAGCAGTTTATGGGACAGGGTTACCCAGCATTTT
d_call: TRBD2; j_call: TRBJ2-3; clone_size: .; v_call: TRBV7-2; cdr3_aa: CASSYSGQSGNTQYF; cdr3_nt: TGTGCCAGCAGCTACAGCGGGCAGAGCGGGAATACGCAGTATTTT
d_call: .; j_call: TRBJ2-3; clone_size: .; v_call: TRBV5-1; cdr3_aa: CASSLVRQFNTDTQYF; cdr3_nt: TGCGCCAGCAGCTTGGTAAGACAGTTTAACACAGATACGCAGTATTTT
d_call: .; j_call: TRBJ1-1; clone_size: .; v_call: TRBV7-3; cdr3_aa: CASSLSGLNTEAFF; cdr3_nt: TGTGCCAGCAGCTTATCCGGGTTGAACACTGAAGCTTTCTTT
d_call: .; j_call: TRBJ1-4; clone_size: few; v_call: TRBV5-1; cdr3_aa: CASSLQPTNEKLFF; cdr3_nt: TGCGCCAGCAGCTTACAACCAACTAATGAAAAACTGTTTTTT
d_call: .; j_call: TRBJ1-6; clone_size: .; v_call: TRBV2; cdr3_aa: CASSQRQYNNSPLHF; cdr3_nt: TGTGCCAGCAGTCAAAGACAGTATAATAATTCACCCCTCCACTTT
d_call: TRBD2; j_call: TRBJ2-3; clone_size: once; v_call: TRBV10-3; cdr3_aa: CAISLTSGGGDTQYF; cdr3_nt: TGTGCCATCAGTTTGACTAGCGGGGGGGGAGATACGCAGTATTTT
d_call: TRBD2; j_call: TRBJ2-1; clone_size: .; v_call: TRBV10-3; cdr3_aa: CAISSSGPFYNEQFF; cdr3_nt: TGTGCCATCAGCTCTAGCGGACCCTTCTACAATGAGCAGTTCTTC
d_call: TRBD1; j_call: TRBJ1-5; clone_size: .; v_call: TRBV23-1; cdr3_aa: CASSQPEYDRGRFGNQPQHF; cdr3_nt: TGCGCCAGCAGTCAACCCGAATACGACAGGGGGCGTTTTGGCAATCAGCCCCAGCATTTT
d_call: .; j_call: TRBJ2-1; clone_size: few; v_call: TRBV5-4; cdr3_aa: CASSSDSAYNEQFF; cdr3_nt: TGTGCCAGCAGCTCGGACTCAGCCTACAATGAGCAGTTCTTC
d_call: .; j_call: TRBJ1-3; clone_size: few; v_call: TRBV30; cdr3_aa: CAWSAELLPGNTIYF; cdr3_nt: TGTGCCTGGAGTGCGGAGTTACTACCTGGAAACACCATATATTTT
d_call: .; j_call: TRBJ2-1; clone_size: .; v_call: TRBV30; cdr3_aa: CAWSVVRSGEQFF; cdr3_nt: TGTGCCTGGAGTGTAGTTCGGTCGGGTGAGCAGTTCTTC
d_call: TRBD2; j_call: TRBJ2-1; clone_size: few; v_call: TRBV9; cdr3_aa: CASSEGTSGSSYNEQFF; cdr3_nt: TGTGCCAGCAGCGAGGGGACTAGCGGGAGCTCCTACAATGAGCAGTTCTTC
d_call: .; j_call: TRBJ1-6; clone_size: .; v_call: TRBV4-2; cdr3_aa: CASSQDWPHPNSPLHF; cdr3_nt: TGTGCCAGCAGCCAAGATTGGCCTCACCCCAATTCACCCCTCCACTTT
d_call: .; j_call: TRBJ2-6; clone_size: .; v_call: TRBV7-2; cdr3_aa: CASSSQGGGANVLTF; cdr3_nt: TGTGCCAGCAGCTCTCAGGGGGGTGGGGCCAACGTCCTGACTTTC
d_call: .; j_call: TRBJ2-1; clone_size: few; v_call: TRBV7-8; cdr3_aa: CASSLVSFYNEQFF; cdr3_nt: TGTGCCAGCAGCTTAGTCTCCTTCTACAATGAGCAGTTCTTC
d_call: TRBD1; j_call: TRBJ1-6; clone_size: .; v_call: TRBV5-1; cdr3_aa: CASSDTGVPYNSPLHF; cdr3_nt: TGCGCCAGCAGCGATACAGGGGTGCCCTATAATTCACCCCTCCACTTT
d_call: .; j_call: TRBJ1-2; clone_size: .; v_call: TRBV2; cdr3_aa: CASRFQGGNYGYTF; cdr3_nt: TGTGCCAGCAGGTTCCAAGGGGGTAACTATGGCTACACCTTC
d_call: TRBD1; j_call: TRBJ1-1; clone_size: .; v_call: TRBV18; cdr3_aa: CASSPRQGARGTNTEAFF; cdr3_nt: TGTGCCAGCTCACCCAGACAGGGGGCGCGTGGTACGAACACTGAAGCTTTCTTT
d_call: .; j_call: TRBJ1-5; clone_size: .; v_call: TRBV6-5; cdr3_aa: CASSYSSGIGQPQHF; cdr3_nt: TGTGCCAGCAGTTACTCGTCAGGAATTGGTCAGCCCCAGCATTTT
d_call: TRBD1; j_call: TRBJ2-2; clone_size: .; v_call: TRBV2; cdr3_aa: CASNRDRGTGELFF; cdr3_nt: TGTGCCAGCAACCGGGACAGGGGTACCGGGGAGCTGTTTTTT
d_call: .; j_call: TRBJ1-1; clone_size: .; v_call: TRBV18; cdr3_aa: CASSGGRTEAFF; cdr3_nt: TGTGCCAGCTCAGGGGGGAGGACTGAAGCTTTCTTT
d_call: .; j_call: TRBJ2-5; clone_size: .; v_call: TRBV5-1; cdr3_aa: CASSLGQVQETQYF; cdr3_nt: TGCGCCAGCAGCTTGGGACAGGTCCAAGAGACCCAGTACTTC
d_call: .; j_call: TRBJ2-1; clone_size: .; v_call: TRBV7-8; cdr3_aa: CASSLEWGRIYEQFF; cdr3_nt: TGTGCCAGCAGCTTAGAATGGGGGCGAATCTATGAGCAGTTCTTC
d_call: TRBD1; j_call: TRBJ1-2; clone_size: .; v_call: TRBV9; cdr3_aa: CASSVGTGGGGYTF; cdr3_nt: TGTGCCAGCAGCGTAGGGACAGGGGGTGGTGGCTACACCTTC
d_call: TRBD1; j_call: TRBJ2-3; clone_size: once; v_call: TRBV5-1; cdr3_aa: CASSFGTGGTDTQYF; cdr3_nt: TGCGCCAGCAGCTTTGGGACAGGTGGGACAGATACGCAGTATTTT
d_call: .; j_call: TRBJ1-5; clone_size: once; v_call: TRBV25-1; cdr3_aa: CASSDGYSNQPQHF; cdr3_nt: TGTGCCAGCAGTGACGGGTATAGCAATCAGCCCCAGCATTTT
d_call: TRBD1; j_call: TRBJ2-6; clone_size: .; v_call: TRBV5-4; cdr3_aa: CASSLAGQGFSGANVLTF; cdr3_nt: TGTGCCAGCAGCTTGGCGGGACAGGGTTTCTCTGGGGCCAACGTCCTGACTTTC